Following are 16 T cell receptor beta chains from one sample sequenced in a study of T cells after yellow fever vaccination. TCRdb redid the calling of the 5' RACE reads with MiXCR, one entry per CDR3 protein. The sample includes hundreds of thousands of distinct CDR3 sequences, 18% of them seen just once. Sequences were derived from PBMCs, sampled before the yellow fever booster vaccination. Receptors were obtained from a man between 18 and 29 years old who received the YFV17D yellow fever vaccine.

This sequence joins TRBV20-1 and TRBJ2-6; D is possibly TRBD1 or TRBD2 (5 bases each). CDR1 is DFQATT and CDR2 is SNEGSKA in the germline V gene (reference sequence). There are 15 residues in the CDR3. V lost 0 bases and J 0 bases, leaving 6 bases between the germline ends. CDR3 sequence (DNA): TGCAGTGCTAGAGAGGGGGACTCTGGGGCCAACGTCCTGACTTTC. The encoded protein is CSAREGDSGANVLTF.

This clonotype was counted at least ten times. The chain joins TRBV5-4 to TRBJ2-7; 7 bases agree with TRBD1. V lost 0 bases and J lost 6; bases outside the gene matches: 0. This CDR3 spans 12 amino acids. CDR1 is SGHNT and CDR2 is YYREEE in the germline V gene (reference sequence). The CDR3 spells CASSLDRGEQYF. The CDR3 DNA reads TGTGCCAGCAGCTTGGACAGGGGCGAGCAGTACTTC. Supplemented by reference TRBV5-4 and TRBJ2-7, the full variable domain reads ETGVTQSPTHLIKTRGQQVTLRCSSQSGHNTVSWYQQALGQGPQFIFQYYREEENGRGNFPPRFSGLQFPNYSSELNVNALELDDSALYLCASSLDRGEQYFGPGTRLTVT.

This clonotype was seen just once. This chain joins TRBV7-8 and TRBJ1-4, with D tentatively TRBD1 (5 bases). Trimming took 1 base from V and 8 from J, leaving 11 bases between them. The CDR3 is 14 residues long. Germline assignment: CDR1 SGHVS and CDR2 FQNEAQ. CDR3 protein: CASSLVQGWEKLFF. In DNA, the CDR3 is TGTGCCAGCAGCTTAGTTCAGGGTTGGGAAAAACTGTTTTTT.

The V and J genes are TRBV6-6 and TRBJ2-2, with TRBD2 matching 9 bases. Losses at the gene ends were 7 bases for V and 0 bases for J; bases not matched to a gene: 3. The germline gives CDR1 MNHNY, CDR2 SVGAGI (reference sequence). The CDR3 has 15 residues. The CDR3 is CASKASGANTGELFF. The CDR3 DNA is TGTGCCAGCAAGGCTAGCGGGGCGAACACCGGGGAGCTGTTTTTT.

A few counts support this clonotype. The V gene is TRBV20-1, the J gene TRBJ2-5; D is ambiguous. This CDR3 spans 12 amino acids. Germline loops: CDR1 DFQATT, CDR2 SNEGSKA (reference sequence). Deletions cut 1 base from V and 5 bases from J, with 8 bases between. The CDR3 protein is CSARVASETQYF. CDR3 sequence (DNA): TGCAGTGCTAGAGTTGCGAGTGAGACCCAGTACTTC.

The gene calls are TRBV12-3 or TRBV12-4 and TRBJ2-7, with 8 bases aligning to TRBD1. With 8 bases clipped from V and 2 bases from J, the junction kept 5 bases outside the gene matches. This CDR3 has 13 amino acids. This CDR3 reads CASGTGVAYEQYF. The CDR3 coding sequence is TGTGCCAGCGGGACAGGAGTTGCCTACGAGCAGTACTTC.

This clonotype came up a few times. The CDR3 reads CASSLEGVNPAWDTQYF. The CDR3 nucleotides read TGCGCCAGCAGCTTGGAAGGGGTCAACCCTGCATGGGATACGCAGTATTTT. This chain connects TRBV5-1 to TRBJ2-3; D possibly corresponds to TRBD1 (5 bases). V shed 0 bases and J shed 6 bases, with 20 bases lying between them. There are 17 residues in the CDR3. Germline CDR1 and CDR2: SGHRS and YFSETQ.

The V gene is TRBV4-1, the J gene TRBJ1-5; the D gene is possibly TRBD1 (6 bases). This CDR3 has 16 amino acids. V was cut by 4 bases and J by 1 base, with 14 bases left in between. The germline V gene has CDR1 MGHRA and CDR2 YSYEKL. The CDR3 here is CASSPEGGKSNQPQHF. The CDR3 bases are TGCGCCAGCAGCCCGGAGGGGGGAAAAAGCAATCAGCCCCAGCATTTT.

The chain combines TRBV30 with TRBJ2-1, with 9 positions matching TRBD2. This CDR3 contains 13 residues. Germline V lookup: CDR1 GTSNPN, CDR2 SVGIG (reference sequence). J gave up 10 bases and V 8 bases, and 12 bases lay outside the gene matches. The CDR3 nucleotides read TGTGCCCTGTCCGGCGGGGGGGCCCGGGAGCAGTTCTTC. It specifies CALSGGGAREQFF.

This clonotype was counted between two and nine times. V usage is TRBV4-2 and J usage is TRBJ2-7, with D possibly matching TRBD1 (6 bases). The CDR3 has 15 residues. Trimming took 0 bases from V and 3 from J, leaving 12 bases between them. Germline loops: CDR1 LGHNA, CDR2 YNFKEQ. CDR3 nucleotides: TGTGCCAGCAGCCAAGAGATCGGACAGATCTACGAGCAGTACTTC. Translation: CASSQEIGQIYEQYF.

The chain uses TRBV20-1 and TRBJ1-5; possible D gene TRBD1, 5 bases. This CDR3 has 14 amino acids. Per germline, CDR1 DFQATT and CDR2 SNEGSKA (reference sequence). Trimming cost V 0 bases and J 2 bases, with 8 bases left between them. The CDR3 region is CSARERGRNQPQHF. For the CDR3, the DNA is TGCAGTGCTAGAGAGAGGGGACGCAATCAGCCCCAGCATTTT.

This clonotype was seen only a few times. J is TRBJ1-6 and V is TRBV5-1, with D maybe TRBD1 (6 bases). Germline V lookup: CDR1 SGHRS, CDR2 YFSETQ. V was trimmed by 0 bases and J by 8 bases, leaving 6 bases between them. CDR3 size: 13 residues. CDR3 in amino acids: CASSLEGDSPLHF. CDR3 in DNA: TGCGCCAGCAGCTTGGAGGGGGATTCACCCCTCCACTTT.

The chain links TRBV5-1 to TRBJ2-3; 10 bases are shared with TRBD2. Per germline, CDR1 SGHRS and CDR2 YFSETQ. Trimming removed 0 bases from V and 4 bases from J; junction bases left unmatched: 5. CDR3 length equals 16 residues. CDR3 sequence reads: CASSLGASGGSDTQYF. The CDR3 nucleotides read TGCGCCAGCAGCTTGGGCGCTAGCGGGGGATCAGATACGCAGTATTTT.

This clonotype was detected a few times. The CDR3 DNA sequence: TGTGCCAGCAGTTACGGCAGGAAGAACACTGAAGCTTTCTTT. Protein sequence: CASSYGRKNTEAFF. This chain links TRBV6-5 with TRBJ1-1, with no clear D. Germline CDR1 reads MNHEY; CDR2 reads SVGAGI. The CDR3 contains 14 residues. The V end was cut by 2 bases, the J end by 1 base, with 8 bases between.

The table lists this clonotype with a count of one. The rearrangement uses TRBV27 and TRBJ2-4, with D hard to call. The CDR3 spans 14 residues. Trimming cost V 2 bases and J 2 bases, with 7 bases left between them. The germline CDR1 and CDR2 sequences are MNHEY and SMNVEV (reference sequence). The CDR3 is CASSLGVTKNIQYF. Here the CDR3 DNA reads TGTGCCAGCAGTTTAGGGGTGACCAAAAACATTCAGTACTTC.

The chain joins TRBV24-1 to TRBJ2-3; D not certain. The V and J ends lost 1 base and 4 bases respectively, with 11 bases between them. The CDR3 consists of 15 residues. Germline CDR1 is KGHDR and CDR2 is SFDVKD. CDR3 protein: CATSDFPKVPDTQYF. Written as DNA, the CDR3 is TGTGCCACCAGTGATTTCCCAAAAGTCCCAGATACGCAGTATTTT.